This TCR beta chain was found in a study of T-cell reconstitution after alpha-beta-depleted transplantation in children. TCRbeta library construction was performed incorporating unique molecular identifiers. TCRdb ran MiXCR on the PCR reads and lists one entry per CDR3 protein. The sample shows about 460,000 distinct CDR3 sequences, around 13% of them seen only once. This CDR3 contains 14 residues. V was clipped by 6 bases and J by 5 bases; unmatched bases: 9. CDR1 is MNHEY and CDR2 is SMNVEV in the germline V gene (reference sequence). The source is a human donor who donated a stem cell graft to a child with combined immunodeficiency. The chain has TRBV27 and TRBJ2-7, with 8 bases lining up with TRBD1. The source material was PBMCs from the stem cell graft donor, sampled from the stem cell graft. The CDR3 is CASRVQGVGNEQYF. CDR3 in DNA: TGTGCCAGCAGAGTACAGGGGGTGGGGAACGAGCAGTACTTC.